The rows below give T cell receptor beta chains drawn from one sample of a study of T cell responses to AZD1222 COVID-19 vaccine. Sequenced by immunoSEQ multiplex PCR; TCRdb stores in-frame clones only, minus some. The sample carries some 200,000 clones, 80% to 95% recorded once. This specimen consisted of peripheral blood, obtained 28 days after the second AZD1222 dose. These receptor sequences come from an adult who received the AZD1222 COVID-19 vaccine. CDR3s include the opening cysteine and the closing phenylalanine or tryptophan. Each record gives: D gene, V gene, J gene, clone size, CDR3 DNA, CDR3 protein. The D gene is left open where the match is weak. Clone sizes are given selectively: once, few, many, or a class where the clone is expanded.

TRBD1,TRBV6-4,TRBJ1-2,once,TGTGCCAGCAGTGACTCGATGTCAGGGACAGGGCTTTTCGCCTTC,CASSDSMSGTGLFAF
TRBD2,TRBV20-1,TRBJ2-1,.,TGCAGTGCTAGTCTAGCGGGGCCTTACAATGAGCAGTTCTTC,CSASLAGPYNEQFF
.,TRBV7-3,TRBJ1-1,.,TGTGCCAGCAGCCTTAGGACGGGGCGTAGGTACACTGAAGCTTTCTTT,CASSLRTGRRYTEAFF
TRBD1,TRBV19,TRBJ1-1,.,TGTGCCAGTAGTCCTGGGACAGGGTGGGAAGACACTGAAGCTTTCTTT,CASSPGTGWEDTEAFF
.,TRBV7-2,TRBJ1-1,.,TGTGCCAGCAGCTTAAATTCTTACGGTGAAGCTTTCTTT,CASSLNSYGEAFF
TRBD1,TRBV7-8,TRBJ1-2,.,TGTGCCAGCAGCCCGGGGACAGAGTATGGCTACACCTTC,CASSPGTEYGYTF
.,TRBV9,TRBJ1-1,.,TGTGCCAGCAGCGAGGGGGACGGAAACACTGAAGCTTTCTTT,CASSEGDGNTEAFF
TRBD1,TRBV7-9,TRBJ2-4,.,TGTGCCAGCAGCTATGGACAGGGGCTAGCCAAAAACATTCAGTACTTC,CASSYGQGLAKNIQYF
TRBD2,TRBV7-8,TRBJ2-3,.,TGTGCCAGCAGCTTAATAGCCACTAGCGGGGGGTCCTATTTT,CASSLIATSGGSYF
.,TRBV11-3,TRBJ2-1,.,TGTGCCAGCAGCCGGGGGCCCTGGGATGAGCAGTTCTTC,CASSRGPWDEQFF
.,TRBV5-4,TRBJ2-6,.,TGTGCCAGCAGCTTGGCGGCGAGCTCTGGGGCCAACGTCCTGACTTTC,CASSLAASSGANVLTF
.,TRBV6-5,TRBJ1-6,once,TGTGCCAGCAGTACCTTATCAGGGAATTCACCCCTCCACTTT,CASSTLSGNSPLHF
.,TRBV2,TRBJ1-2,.,TGTGCCACCTCGGTGATCTATGGCTACACCTTC,CATSVIYGYTF
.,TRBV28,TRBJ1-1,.,TGTGCCAGCAGTTTAACCGGACGGACGAACACTGAAGCTTTCTTT,CASSLTGRTNTEAFF
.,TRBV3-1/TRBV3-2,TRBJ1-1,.,TGTGCCAGCAGCGCCACCCAGAACACTGAAGCTTTCTTT,CASSATQNTEAFF
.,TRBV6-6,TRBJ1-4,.,TGTGCCAGCAGTCAACGCGACAGCAATAATGAAAAACTGTTTTTT,CASSQRDSNNEKLFF
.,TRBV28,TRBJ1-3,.,TGTGCCAGCACCTTTGGGAGCTCTGGAAACACCATATATTTT,CASTFGSSGNTIYF
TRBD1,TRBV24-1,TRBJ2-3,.,TGTGCCACCAGTCACAGGGGTGTCGCAGATACGCAGTATTTT,CATSHRGVADTQYF
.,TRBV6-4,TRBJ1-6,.,TGTGCCAGCAGTGGGTATCCTGACTCCTATAATTCACCCCTCCACTTT,CASSGYPDSYNSPLHF
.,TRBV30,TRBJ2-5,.,TGTGCCTGGAGTTATCAAGAGACCCAGTACTTC,CAWSYQETQYF
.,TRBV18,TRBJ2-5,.,TGTGCCAGCTCAGTTAGGGGCCTTACCCAAGAGACCCAGTACTTC,CASSVRGLTQETQYF
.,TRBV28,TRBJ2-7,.,TGTGCCAGCAGACTAATAGTGGGACATAACCACGAGCAGTACTTC,CASRLIVGHNHEQYF
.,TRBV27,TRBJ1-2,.,TGTGCCAGCAGTTTCTACCGGGACTATGGCTACACCTTC,CASSFYRDYGYTF
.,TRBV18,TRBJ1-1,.,TGTGCCAGCTCACCCCTAGGGGGCACTGAAGCTTTCTTT,CASSPLGGTEAFF
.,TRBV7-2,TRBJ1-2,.,TGTGCCAGCAGCTTAACGGCTACTTCCCATTATTATGGCTACACCTTC,CASSLTATSHYYGYTF
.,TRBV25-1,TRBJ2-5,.,TGTGCCAGCAGTCCCAGAGAAGAGACCCAGTACTTC,CASSPREETQYF
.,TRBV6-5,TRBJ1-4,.,TGTGCCAGTGAATCCGGGAACAAAAATGAAAAACTGTTTTTT,CASESGNKNEKLFF
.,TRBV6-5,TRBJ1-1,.,TGTGCCAGCAGGTGGTACACTGAAGCTTTCTTT,CASRWYTEAFF
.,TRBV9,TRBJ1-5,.,TGTGCCAGCAGCCTAGAGGCGTCGGGGGAAGGTCAGCCCCAGCATTTT,CASSLEASGEGQPQHF
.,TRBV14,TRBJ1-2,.,TGTGCCAGCAGCCAAGGTTCGGTGTCAGGGAATTACTATGGCTACACCTTC,CASSQGSVSGNYYGYTF
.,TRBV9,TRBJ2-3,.,TGTGCCAGCAGCGCCGAGGGAACACCCACAGATACGCAGTATTTT,CASSAEGTPTDTQYF
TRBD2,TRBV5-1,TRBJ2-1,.,TGCGCCAGCAGCGGAGGCAGGACTAGAACCAATGAGCAGTTCTTC,CASSGGRTRTNEQFF
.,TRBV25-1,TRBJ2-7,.,TGTGCCAGCTCAAAGGTGGGGGGCCCCAGGTGGGAGCAGTACTTC,CASSKVGGPRWEQYF
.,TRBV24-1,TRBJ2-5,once,TGTGCCACCAGTGATTTGCAACCGGGGCGAGCGACCCAGTACTTC,CATSDLQPGRATQYF
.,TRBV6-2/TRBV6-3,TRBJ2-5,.,TGTGCCAGCAGTTACATAAACCAAGAGACCCAGTACTTC,CASSYINQETQYF
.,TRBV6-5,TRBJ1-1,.,TGTGCCAGCAGTTATAGCGGGGGGACTGAAGCTTTCTTT,CASSYSGGTEAFF
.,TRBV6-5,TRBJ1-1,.,TGTGCCAGCACCCCTTCCAGACGGACGAACACTGAAGCTTTCTTT,CASTPSRRTNTEAFF
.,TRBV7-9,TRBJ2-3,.,TGTGCCAGCAGCTTAAGGGGGGCAGATACGCAGTATTTT,CASSLRGADTQYF
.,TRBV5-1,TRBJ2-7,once,TGCGCCAGCAGCTTTGGACAAAGCGGTGACGAGCAGTACTTC,CASSFGQSGDEQYF
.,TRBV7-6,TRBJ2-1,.,TGTGCCAGCAGCTTAGCTGATCAGGGGACCTACAATGAGCAGTTCTTC,CASSLADQGTYNEQFF
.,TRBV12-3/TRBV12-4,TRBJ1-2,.,TGTGCCAGCAGTTTTCAGAACCACTATGGCTACACCTTC,CASSFQNHYGYTF
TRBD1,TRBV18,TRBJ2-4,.,TGTGCCAGCTCACCACTTGGGACAGGGGGCGTGCTGGCCAAAAACATTCAGTACTTC,CASSPLGTGGVLAKNIQYF
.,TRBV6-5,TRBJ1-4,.,TGTGCCAGCATCGACGGGGGCACTAATGAAAAACTGTTTTTT,CASIDGGTNEKLFF
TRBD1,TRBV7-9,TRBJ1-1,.,TGTGCCAGCAGTCCAAGACAGGGAGGGAACACTGAAGCTTTCTTT,CASSPRQGGNTEAFF
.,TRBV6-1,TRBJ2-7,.,TGTGCCAGCAGTGAATTCGTGTCTCGCAAGGGGCCCTACGAGCAGTACTTC,CASSEFVSRKGPYEQYF
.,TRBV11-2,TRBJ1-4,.,TGTGCCAGCAGCTTACAGGGTCCGAATGAAAAACTGTTTTTT,CASSLQGPNEKLFF